Listed here is a single T cell receptor (beta chain). Its antigen is currently unknown. These data originate in a study of PD-L1 blockade in urothelial cancer. For the study at large: Atezolizumab at 1,200 mg intravenously every 3 weeks was started by patients at some point between 2014 and 2015. Blood analyses occurred 3 weeks (second dose) and 6 weeks post treatment start. Study conclusions and caveats: At 3 weeks on treatment, tumor-associated clones expanded more with durable benefit.

Time point noted: pretreatment peripheral blood. Per patient, between 1 and 8 samples were collected at pretreatment and on-treatment time points. TCRdb's table, derived via immunoSEQ multiplex PCR, lists solely in-frame clones and lacks some. In the table there are fewer than 65,000 clones, approximately 80% of which are singletons. Germline V gene data show CDR1 as MNHEY and CDR2 as SVGAGI. Trimming left V 2 bases short and J 4 bases short, with 11 bases between. This CDR3 spans 15 amino acids. The TCR originated in a man aged 70-80 years with urothelial cancer. The sequences come from PBMCs, collected around atezolizumab (anti-PD-L1) treatment. V and J are TRBV6-5 and TRBJ2-2; the D gene is possibly TRBD2 (6 bases). CDR3 residues: CASSYGGTPTGELFF. The CDR3 nucleotides are TGTGCCAGCAGTTACGGCGGGACCCCCACCGGGGAGCTGTTTTTT.